The T cell receptor (beta chain) under discussion was sequenced for a study of vaccination and CD4 T cells after COVID-19. Noted treatment: approximately nine-day PBMC culture with coronavirus spike peptide pools or control peptides (ViraFEST assay). Turning to this clonotype: The antigen is unknown.

The CDR3 runs to 16 residues. The V and J ends lost 3 bases and 7 bases, in that order; junction bases with no gene match: 6. Sequencing of cultured CD4+ T cell DNA used the Oncomine TCR Beta short-read assay. TCRdb recomputed calls from the PCR reads with MiXCR, one row per CDR3 protein. The data show approximately 13,000 distinct CDR3 sequences, with roughly 36% seen just once and 15% to 20% held by the top ten. The material sequenced was cultured CD4+ T cells from blood. The receptor was derived from a human donor with COVID-19. The V gene is TRBV12-3 or TRBV12-4, the J gene TRBJ1-6; TRBD1 matches 10 bases. The CDR3 coding sequence is TGTGCCAGCAGTTTTCGGACAGGGGGAGCCAATTCACCCCTCCACTTT. Translated: CASSFRTGGANSPLHF.